These T cell receptor beta chains were read from a single sample in a study of shared clonotypes between healthy human individuals. Profiled with immunoSEQ multiplex PCR; TCRdb holds only in-frame clones, not every one. The data hold some 2,500,000 clones, with about 90% observed a single time. Source material: naive CD4+ T cells from PBMCs. The receptors originated from a man between 18 and 35 years old in good health. Some clones in this sample may be carry-over from other donors' samples. The CDR3 runs from the conserved cysteine through the conserved F or W. Fields, in order: J gene, V gene, D gene, clone size, CDR3 DNA, CDR3 protein. The D gene is left open where the match is weak. For some rows the clone size is stated as once, few or many, or as a class when expanded; others skip it.

TRBJ1-2	TRBV28	-	-	TGTGCCAGCAGTCTCGGGGGGGGGACACCTAACTATGGCTACACCTTC	CASSLGGGTPNYGYTF
TRBJ2-1	TRBV2	TRBD2	-	TGTGCCAGCAGTGAAACGGGACTAGCGGGAGGGTATGGGCAGTTCTTC	CASSETGLAGGYGQFF
TRBJ2-5	TRBV7-2	-	-	TGTGCCAGCAGCCCGTCTGGGCGGACCCAGTACTTC	CASSPSGRTQYF
TRBJ1-1	TRBV28	-	-	TGTGCCAGCAACATCGAGATGAACACTGAAGCTTTCTTT	CASNIEMNTEAFF
TRBJ2-1	TRBV5-1	TRBD2	-	TGCGCCAGCAGCTGGGACGGGAGCGGGGATGAGCAGTTCTTC	CASSWDGSGDEQFF
TRBJ1-2	TRBV6-5	TRBD1	-	TGTGCCAGCAGCCCCCTGGACAGGCCCTGGGAAGGCTACACCTTC	CASSPLDRPWEGYTF
TRBJ2-7	TRBV28	-	-	TGTGCCAGCAGTTCTCCGAACGTGGTGGGCGAGCAGTACTTC	CASSSPNVVGEQYF
TRBJ2-5	TRBV6-5	-	-	TGTGCCAGCAGACCACCCGGAAGGGAGACCCAGTACTTC	CASRPPGRETQYF
TRBJ2-3	TRBV10-3	-	-	TGTGCCATCAGTGAGGGCCTGAGGGTGGATACGCAGTATTTT	CAISEGLRVDTQYF
TRBJ2-1	TRBV9	-	-	TGTGCCAGCAGCCCCCGTTCCCCCTCCTACAATGAGCAGTTCTTC	CASSPRSPSYNEQFF
TRBJ2-5	TRBV5-8	-	-	TGTGCCAGCAGCTTGGATACCCGAGGGACCCAGTACTTC	CASSLDTRGTQYF
TRBJ2-7	TRBV5-4	TRBD2	-	TGTGCCAGCAGCCCCCCAGGGGCTAGCGGGTCAGGGTATCGGAGCGAGCAGTACTTC	CASSPPGASGSGYRSEQYF
TRBJ1-3	TRBV2	TRBD1	-	TGTGCCAGCAGCCCACGGACAGGGGTGCATCGGAACACCATATATTTT	CASSPRTGVHRNTIYF
TRBJ2-1	TRBV11-3	TRBD1	-	TGTGCCAGCAGCTTGAGAAGGGGGCCCTACAATGAGCAGTTCTTC	CASSLRRGPYNEQFF
TRBJ1-1	TRBV28	-	once	TGTGCCAGCAGTTTAAACGCGAACACTGAAGCTTTCTTT	CASSLNANTEAFF
TRBJ2-2	TRBV5-5	-	-	TGTGCCAGCAGCTTGGGGAACACCGGGGAGCTGTTTTTT	CASSLGNTGELFF
TRBJ1-5	TRBV11-2	-	-	TGTGCCAGCAGCTTAAGTGGAAATCAGCCCCAGCATTTT	CASSLSGNQPQHF
TRBJ1-2	TRBV15	-	-	TGTGCCACCAGCACCTACAGGGTCGGCTATGGCTACACCTTC	CATSTYRVGYGYTF
TRBJ1-5	TRBV6-1	-	-	TGTGCCAGCAGTGAAGGAGGGCGGATCAATCAGCCCCAGCATTTT	CASSEGGRINQPQHF
TRBJ1-3	TRBV4-2	TRBD1	-	TGTGCCAGCAGCCAAGCACAGGGGCCTGGAAACACCATATATTTT	CASSQAQGPGNTIYF